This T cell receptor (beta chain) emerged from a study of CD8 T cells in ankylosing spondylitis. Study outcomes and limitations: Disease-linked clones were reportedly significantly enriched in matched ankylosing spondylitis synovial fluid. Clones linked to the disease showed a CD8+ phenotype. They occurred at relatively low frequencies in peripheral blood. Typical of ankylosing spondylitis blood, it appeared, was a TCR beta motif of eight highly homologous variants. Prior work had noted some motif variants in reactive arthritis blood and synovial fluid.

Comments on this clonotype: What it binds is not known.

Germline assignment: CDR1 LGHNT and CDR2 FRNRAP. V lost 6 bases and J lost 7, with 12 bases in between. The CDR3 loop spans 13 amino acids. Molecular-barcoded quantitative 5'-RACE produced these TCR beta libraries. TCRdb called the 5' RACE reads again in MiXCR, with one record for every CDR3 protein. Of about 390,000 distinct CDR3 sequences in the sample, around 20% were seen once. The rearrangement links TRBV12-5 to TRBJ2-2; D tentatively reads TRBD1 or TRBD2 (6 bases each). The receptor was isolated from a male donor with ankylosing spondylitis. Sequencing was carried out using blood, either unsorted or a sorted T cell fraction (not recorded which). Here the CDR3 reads CASGRGGIGELFF. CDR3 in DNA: TGTGCTAGTGGCAGAGGGGGGATCGGGGAGCTGTTTTTT.